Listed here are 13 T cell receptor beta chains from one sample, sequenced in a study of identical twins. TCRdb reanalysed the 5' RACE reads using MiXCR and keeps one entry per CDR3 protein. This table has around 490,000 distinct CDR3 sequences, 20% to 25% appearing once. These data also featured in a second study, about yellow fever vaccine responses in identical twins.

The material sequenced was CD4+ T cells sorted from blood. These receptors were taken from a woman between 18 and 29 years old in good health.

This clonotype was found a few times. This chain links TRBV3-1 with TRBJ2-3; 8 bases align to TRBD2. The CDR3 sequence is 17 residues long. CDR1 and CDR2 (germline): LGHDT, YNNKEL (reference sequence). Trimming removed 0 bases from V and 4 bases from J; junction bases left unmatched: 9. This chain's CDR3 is CASSQDYRGGLADTQYF. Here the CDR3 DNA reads TGTGCCAGCAGCCAAGATTATCGGGGGGGCCTCGCAGATACGCAGTATTTT.

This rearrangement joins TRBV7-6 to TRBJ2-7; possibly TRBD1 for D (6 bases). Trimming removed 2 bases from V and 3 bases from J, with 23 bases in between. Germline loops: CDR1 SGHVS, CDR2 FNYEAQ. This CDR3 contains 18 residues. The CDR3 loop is CASSLKGRGLSTSYEQYF. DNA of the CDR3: TGTGCCAGCAGCTTAAAGGGCAGGGGTTTATCCACTAGCTACGAGCAGTACTTC.

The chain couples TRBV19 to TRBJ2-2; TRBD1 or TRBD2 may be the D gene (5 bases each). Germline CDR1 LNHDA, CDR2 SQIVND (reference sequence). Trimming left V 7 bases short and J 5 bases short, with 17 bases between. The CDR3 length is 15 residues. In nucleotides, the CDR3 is TGTGCCAGTATCGGGGTTGGGGGAACGACCGGGGAGCTGTTTTTT. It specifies CASIGVGGTTGELFF.

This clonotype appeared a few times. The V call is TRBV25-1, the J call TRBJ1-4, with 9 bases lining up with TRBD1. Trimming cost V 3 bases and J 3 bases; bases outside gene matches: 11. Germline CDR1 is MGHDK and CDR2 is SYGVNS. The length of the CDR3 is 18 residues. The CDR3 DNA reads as TGTGCCAGCAGTGACCCCGGGGACAGGGTGCAGCCTAATGAAAAACTGTTTTTT. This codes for CASSDPGDRVQPNEKLFF.

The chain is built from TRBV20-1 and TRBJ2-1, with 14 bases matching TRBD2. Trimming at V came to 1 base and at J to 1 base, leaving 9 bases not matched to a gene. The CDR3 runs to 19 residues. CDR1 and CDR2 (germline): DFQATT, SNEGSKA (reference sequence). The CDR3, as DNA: TGCAGTGCTAGAGTTTCCGGGACTAGCGGGAGTTGGTCCTACAATGAGCAGTTCTTC. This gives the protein CSARVSGTSGSWSYNEQFF.

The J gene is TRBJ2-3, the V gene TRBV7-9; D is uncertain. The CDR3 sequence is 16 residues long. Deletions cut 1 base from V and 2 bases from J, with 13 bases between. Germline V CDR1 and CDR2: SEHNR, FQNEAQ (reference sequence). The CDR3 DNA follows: TGTGCCAGCAGCTTAGTCCTCTCCCTGTCCACAGATACGCAGTATTTT. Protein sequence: CASSLVLSLSTDTQYF. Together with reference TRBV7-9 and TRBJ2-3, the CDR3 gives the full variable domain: DTGVSQNPRHKITKRGQNVTFRCDPISEHNRLYWYRQTLGQGPEFLTYFQNEAQLEKSRLLSDRFSAERPKGSFSTLEIQRTEQGDSAMYLCASSLVLSLSTDTQYFGPGTRLTVL.

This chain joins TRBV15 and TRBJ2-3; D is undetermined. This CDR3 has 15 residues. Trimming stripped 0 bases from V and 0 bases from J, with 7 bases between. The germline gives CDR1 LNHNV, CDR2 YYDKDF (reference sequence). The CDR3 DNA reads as TGTGCCACCAGCAGAGATTTGGGCAGCACAGATACGCAGTATTTT. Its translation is CATSRDLGSTDTQYF.

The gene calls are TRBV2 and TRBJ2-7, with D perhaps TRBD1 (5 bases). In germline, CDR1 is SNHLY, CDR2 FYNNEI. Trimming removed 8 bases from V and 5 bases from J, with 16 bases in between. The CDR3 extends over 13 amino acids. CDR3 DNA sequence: TGTGCCAGCCACCCGTTCCAGGGCGACGAGCAGTACTTC. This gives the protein CASHPFQGDEQYF.

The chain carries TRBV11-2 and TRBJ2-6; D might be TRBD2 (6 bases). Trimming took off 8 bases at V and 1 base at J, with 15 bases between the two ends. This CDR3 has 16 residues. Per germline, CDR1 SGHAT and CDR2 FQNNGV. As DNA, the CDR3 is TGTGCCAGCTTGACTCTGGGGGGTTCTGGGGCCAACGTCCTGACTTTC. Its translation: CASLTLGGSGANVLTF.

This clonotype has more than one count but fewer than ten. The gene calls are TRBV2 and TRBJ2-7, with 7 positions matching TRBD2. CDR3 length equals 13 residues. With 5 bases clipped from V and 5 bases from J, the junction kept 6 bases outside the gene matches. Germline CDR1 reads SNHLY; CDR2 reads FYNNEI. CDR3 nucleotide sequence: TGTGCCAGCAGTCGGACTAGTTTTAACGAGCAGTACTTC. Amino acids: CASSRTSFNEQYF. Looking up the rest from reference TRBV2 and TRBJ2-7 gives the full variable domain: EPEVTQTPSHQVTQMGQEVILRCVPISNHLYFYWYRQILGQKVEFLVSFYNNEISEKSEIFDDQFSVERPDGSNFTLKIRSTKLEDSAMYFCASSRTSFNEQYFGPGTRLTVT.

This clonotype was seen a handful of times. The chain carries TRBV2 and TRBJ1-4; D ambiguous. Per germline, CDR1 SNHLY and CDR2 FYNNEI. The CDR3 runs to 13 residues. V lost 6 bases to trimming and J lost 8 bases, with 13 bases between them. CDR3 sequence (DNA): TGTGCCAGCAGGGTAGGAAGGAGCGAAAAACTGTTTTTT. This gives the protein CASRVGRSEKLFF.

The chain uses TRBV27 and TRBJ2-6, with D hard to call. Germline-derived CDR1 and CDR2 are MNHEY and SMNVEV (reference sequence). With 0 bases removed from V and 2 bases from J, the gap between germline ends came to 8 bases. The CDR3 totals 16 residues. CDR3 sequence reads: CASSLSWGPGANVLTF. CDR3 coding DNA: TGTGCCAGCAGTTTATCGTGGGGTCCTGGGGCCAACGTCCTGACTTTC. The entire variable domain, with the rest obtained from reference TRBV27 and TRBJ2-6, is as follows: EAQVTQNPRYLITVTGKKLTVTCSQNMNHEYMSWYRQDPGLGLRQIYYSMNVEVTDKGDVPEGYKVSRKEKRNFPLILESPSPNQTSLYFCASSLSWGPGANVLTFGAGSRLTVL.

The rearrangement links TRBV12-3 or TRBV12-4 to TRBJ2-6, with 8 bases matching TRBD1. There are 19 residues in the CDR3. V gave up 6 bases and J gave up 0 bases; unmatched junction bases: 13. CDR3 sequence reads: CASSRSQGQVASGANVLTF. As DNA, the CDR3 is TGTGCCAGCAGCCGCTCCCAGGGACAGGTGGCCTCTGGGGCCAACGTCCTGACTTTC.